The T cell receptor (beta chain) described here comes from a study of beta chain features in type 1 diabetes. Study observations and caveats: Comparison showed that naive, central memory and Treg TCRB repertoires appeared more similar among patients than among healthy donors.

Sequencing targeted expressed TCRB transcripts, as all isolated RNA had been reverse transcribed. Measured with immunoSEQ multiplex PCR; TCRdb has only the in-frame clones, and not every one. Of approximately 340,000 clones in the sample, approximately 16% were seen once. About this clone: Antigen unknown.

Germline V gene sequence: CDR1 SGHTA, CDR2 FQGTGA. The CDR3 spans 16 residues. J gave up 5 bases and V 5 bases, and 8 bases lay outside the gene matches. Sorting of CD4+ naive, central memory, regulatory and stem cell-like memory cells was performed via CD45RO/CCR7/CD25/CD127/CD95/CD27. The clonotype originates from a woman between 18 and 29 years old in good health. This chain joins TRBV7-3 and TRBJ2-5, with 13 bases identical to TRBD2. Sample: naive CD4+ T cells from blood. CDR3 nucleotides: TGTGCCAGCAGCCCGCTCGGACTAGCGGGAGTGGAGACCCAGTACTTC. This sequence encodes CASSPLGLAGVETQYF.